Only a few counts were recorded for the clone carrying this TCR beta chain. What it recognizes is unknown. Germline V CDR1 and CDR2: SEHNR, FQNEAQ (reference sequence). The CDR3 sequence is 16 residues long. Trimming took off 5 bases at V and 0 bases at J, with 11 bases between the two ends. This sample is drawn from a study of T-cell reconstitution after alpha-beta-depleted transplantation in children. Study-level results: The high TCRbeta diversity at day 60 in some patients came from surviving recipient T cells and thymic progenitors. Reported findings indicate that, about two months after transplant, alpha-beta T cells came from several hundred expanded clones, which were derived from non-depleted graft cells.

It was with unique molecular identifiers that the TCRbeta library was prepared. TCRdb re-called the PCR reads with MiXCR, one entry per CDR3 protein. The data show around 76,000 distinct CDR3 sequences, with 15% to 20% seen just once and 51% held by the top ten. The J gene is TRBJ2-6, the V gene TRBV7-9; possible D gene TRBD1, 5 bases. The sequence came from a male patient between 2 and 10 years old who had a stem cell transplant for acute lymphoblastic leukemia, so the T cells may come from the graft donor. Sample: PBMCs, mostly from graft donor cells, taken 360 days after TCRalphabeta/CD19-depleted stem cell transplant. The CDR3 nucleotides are TGTGCCAGCAGCCGCGACAGAATCTCTGGGGCCAACGTCCTGACTTTC. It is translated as CASSRDRISGANVLTF.